This paragraph covers one T cell receptor beta chain sequence. Its antigen is undetermined. V was shortened by 8 bases and J by 0 bases, with 17 bases between the two germline ends. This CDR3 comprises 16 residues. Germline-derived CDR1 and CDR2 are MDHEN and SYDVKM. The entry originates in a study of cytomegalovirus exposure and HLA in healthy donors. Study-level findings and limits: Only CMV serostatus was available as immune exposure information. Previously analyzed data showed that most TCR beta V segments were productive at a frequency of about 87% or about 30%. Across donors, sequencing depth was assumed by presence/absence analyses to be roughly uniform.

PCR was performed using 60 Vbeta and 13 Jbeta primers. Profiling relied on immunoSEQ multiplex PCR, and the TCRdb table lists in-frame clones only, not all of them. The repertoire holds 100,000 to 150,000 clones, 73% seen once, with more than 4.5% in the top ten. This receptor was identified in a man aged 60 to 75 in good health and CMV-seropositive. The specimen sequenced was PBMCs. The genes are TRBV28 and TRBJ1-5; D possibly corresponds to TRBD1 (6 bases). Here the CDR3 DNA reads TGTGCCAGCGGCGGACAGCTCTATCCTAGCAATCAGCCCCAGCATTTT. It specifies CASGGQLYPSNQPQHF.